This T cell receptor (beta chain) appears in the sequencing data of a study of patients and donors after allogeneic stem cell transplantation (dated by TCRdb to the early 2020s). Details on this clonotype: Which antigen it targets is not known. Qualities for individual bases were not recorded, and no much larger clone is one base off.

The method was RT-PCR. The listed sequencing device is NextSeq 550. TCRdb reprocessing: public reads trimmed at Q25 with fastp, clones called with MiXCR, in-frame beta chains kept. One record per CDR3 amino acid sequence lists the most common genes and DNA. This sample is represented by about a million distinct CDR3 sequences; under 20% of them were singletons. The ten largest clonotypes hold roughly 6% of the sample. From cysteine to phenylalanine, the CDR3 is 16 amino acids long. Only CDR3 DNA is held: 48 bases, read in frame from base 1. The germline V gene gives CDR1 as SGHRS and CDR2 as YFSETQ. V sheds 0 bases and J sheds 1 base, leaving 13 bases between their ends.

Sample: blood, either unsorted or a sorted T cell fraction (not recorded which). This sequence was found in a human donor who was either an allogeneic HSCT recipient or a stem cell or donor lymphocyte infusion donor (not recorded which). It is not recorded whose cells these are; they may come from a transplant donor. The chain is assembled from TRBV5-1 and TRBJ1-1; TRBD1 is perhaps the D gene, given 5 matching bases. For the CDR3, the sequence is CASSLGVGGENTEAFF. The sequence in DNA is TGCGCCAGCAGCTTGGGGGTCGGGGGAGAGAACACTGAAGCTTTCTTT.